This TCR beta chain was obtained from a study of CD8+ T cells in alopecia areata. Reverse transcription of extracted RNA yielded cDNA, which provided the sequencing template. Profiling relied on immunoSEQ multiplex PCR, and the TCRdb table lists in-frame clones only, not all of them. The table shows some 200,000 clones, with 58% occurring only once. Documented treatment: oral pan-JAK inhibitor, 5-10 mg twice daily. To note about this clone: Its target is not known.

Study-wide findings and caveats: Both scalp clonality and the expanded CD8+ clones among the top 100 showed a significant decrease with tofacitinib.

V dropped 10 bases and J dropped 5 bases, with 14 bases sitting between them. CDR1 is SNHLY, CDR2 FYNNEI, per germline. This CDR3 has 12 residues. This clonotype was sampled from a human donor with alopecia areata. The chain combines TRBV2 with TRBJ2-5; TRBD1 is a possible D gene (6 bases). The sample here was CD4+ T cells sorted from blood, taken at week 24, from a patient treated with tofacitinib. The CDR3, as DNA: TGTGCCACCCAAGGGACATCTGAGACCCAGTACTTC. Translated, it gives CATQGTSETQYF.